Listed below are T cell receptor beta chains from one sample, sequenced in a study of early T cells in non-severe SARS-CoV-2 infection. TCRdb reprocessed the 5' RACE reads via MiXCR and lists one record per CDR3 protein. The table includes 21,000 or so distinct CDR3 sequences, around 5.2% detected once. What was sequenced was whole blood. The receptors come from an adult who was a healthcare worker with PCR-confirmed SARS-CoV-2 infection or an uninfected control (not recorded which). The CDR3 runs from the conserved cysteine through the conserved F or W. A D gene is named only where the DNA matches it firmly. Only some rows state a clone size, as once, few, many or a class for expanded clones.

D	size	J	V	CDR3	DNA
TRBD1	many	TRBJ2-1	TRBV20-1	CSAPQPTGVYNEQFF	TGCAGTGCTCCCCAACCGACAGGGGTCTACAATGAGCAGTTCTTC
.	many	TRBJ2-1	TRBV25-1	CASSVLGFNNEQFF	TGTGCCAGCAGTGTGTTAGGGTTCAACAATGAGCAGTTCTTC
.	many	TRBJ2-3	TRBV7-9	CASSFSQPTDTQYF	TGTGCCAGCAGCTTCTCTCAGCCCACAGATACGCAGTATTTT
.	many	TRBJ1-3	TRBV11-2	CASSLDFGSGNTIYF	TGTGCCAGCAGCTTAGATTTCGGATCTGGAAACACCATATATTTT
TRBD1	medium-sized	TRBJ2-1	TRBV5-8	CASSLGTGDNEQFF	TGTGCCAGCAGCTTGGGGACAGGGGACAATGAGCAGTTCTTC
.	many	TRBJ1-2	TRBV6-2/TRBV6-3	CASRVSGTGYGYTF	TGTGCCAGCAGGGTTTCGGGGACCGGCTATGGCTACACCTTC
TRBD1	few	TRBJ1-5	TRBV29-1	CSVSQGLGEPQHF	TGCAGCGTTTCACAGGGGCTCGGGGAGCCCCAGCATTTT
.	few	TRBJ1-1	TRBV10-3	CAISDALQGPEAFF	TGTGCCATCAGTGATGCCCTACAGGGTCCTGAAGCTTTCTTT
.	medium-sized	TRBJ1-2	TRBV29-1	CSVEEQDYGYTF	TGCAGCGTTGAAGAACAAGACTATGGCTACACCTTC
.	many	TRBJ1-1	TRBV28	CASSLLGGRAEAFF	TGTGCCAGCAGTTTATTGGGGGGGAGGGCTGAAGCTTTCTTT
.	many	TRBJ1-1	TRBV5-5	CASSPLVGHRMNTEAFF	TGTGCCAGCAGCCCACTTGTGGGACACAGAATGAACACTGAAGCTTTCTTT
.	.	TRBJ2-3	TRBV6-1	CASKSAGSTDTQYF	TGTGCCAGCAAGTCAGCGGGCAGCACAGATACGCAGTATTTT
.	many	TRBJ2-2	TRBV5-4	CASNSVPGELFF	TGTGCCAGCAACTCCGTCCCCGGGGAGCTGTTTTTT
TRBD1	many	TRBJ2-2	TRBV5-5	CASSYRGTGGTGELFF	TGTGCCAGCAGCTACAGAGGGACAGGTGGCACCGGGGAGCTGTTTTTT
TRBD1	many	TRBJ1-1	TRBV7-2	CASSGRDRWTEAFF	TGTGCCAGCAGCGGACGGGACAGGTGGACTGAAGCTTTCTTT
.	.	TRBJ2-2	TRBV27	CASCTSDLTGELFF	TGTGCCAGCTGCACGTCAGACCTCACCGGGGAGCTGTTTTTT
.	many	TRBJ2-3	TRBV20-1	CSASHAIITDTQYF	TGCAGTGCCTCACATGCAATCATCACAGATACGCAGTATTTT
TRBD1	many	TRBJ2-4	TRBV29-1	CSVEGVTGVTKNIQYF	TGCAGCGTTGAAGGGGTGACAGGGGTGACCAAAAACATTCAGTACTTC
.	many	TRBJ2-5	TRBV4-2	CASSQSVGETQYF	TGTGCCAGCAGCCAAAGTGTGGGAGAGACCCAGTACTTC
.	many	TRBJ2-1	TRBV11-2	CASSLETGGYNEQFF	TGTGCCAGCAGCTTAGAGACAGGCGGCTACAATGAGCAGTTCTTC
TRBD1	.	TRBJ2-7	TRBV18	CASSQGQGYYEQYF	TGTGCCAGCTCACAGGGACAGGGATACTACGAGCAGTACTTC
.	many	TRBJ2-1	TRBV29-1	CSVVVRDHPNEQFF	TGCAGCGTTGTCGTTCGGGACCACCCCAATGAGCAGTTCTTC
.	many	TRBJ2-3	TRBV7-2	CASSYQTTDTQYF	TGTGCCAGCAGCTACCAGACCACAGATACGCAGTATTTT
TRBD1	many	TRBJ1-2	TRBV29-1	CSVDLFGQDYTF	TGCAGCGTTGATCTATTCGGACAGGACTACACCTTC
.	many	TRBJ2-1	TRBV12-3/TRBV12-4	CASSRYNEQFF	TGTGCCAGCAGCCGCTACAATGAGCAGTTCTTC
.	few	TRBJ1-6	TRBV12-3/TRBV12-4	CASSFIEITPERDRIYNSPLHF	TGTGCCAGCAGTTTTATCGAGATCACACCTGAGAGGGACCGAATATATAATTCACCCCTCCACTTT
.	many	TRBJ1-3	TRBV11-2	CASSLDRGSGNTIYF	TGTGCCAGCAGCTTAGATCGGGGCTCTGGAAACACCATATATTTT
TRBD1	many	TRBJ2-3	TRBV19	CASSYPGQGTDTQYF	TGTGCCAGTAGTTACCCCGGACAGGGGACAGATACGCAGTATTTT
.	many	TRBJ2-7	TRBV20-1	CSAMSGRTDEQYF	TGCAGTGCTATGTCAGGGCGGACGGACGAGCAGTACTTC